The entry below gives a single TCR beta chain sequence along with its context. The sample comes from a study of shared clonotypes between healthy human individuals. Recent acute infections and vaccinations were absent in the healthy HIV-negative adult donors. Sequencing was performed with immunoSEQ multiplex PCR; in TCRdb, only in-frame clones are kept and a portion is missing. The data hold about 2.3 million clones, with 85% to 95% observed a single time. The V gene lost 2 bases and the J gene lost 0 bases, with 18 bases spanning the gap. CDR1 and CDR2 (germline): SNHLY, FYNNEI. CDR3 length equals 18 residues.

The V gene is TRBV2, the J gene TRBJ2-3; TRBD2 is a possible D gene (6 bases). The TCR originated in a young man in good health. Some clones in this sample may be carry-over from other donors' samples. The specimen sequenced was naive CD4+ T cells from PBMCs. Subset specified: CD45RA+ positively selected. CDR3 sequence: CASSEKGGTALSTDTQYF. For the CDR3, the DNA is TGTGCCAGCAGTGAAAAAGGAGGGACGGCGCTCAGCACAGATACGCAGTATTTT. Full variable domain (remainder filled in from reference TRBV2 and TRBJ2-3): EPEVTQTPSHQVTQMGQEVILRCVPISNHLYFYWYRQILGQKVEFLVSFYNNEISEKSEIFDDQFSVERPDGSNFTLKIRSTKLEDSAMYFCASSEKGGTALSTDTQYFGPGTRLTVL.